This T cell receptor (beta chain) was documented in a study of blood T cell repertoires in COVID-19. About the research overall: The United States, Italy and Spain provided the acute and convalescent COVID-19 samples. The cDNA or gDNA used as material had been derived from T cells, B-cell-depleted T cells, or PBMCs.

Authors' analysis steps: Reference gene primer amplification gave estimated nucleated cell counts. Some clones are missing from TCRdb's copy, which holds only in-frame ones; the method was immunoSEQ multiplex PCR. Clone size and V and J calls were adopted from that table, with D and trimming inferred from the DNA. The table lists under 250,000 clones, 85% to 90% of them singletons. The length of the CDR3 is 17 residues. Germline V gene sequence: CDR1 SGHTA, CDR2 FQGNSA. After removal of 1 base from V and 4 bases from J, the junction contained 10 bases not matched to a gene. The sample comprised peripheral blood. This TCR came from a man older than 75 with acute or convalescent COVID-19. The J gene is TRBJ1-1, the V gene TRBV7-2, with 9 bases identical to TRBD1. The CDR3 DNA is TGTGCCAGCAGCTTAGTCCCCCCCGGGACAGGGATCACTGAAGCTTTCTTT. Translation gives CASSLVPPGTGITEAFF.